The sequence of this T cell receptor (beta chain) was determined in a study of cytomegalovirus exposure and HLA in healthy donors. As to this clone: Its antigen is unknown.

The V gene lost 3 bases and the J gene lost 0 bases, with 12 bases spanning the gap. CDR1 SGDLS and CDR2 YYNGEE come from the germline V gene. The CDR3 sequence is 16 residues long. In the PCR, 60 Vbeta and 13 Jbeta primers were used. Assay: immunoSEQ multiplex PCR; the TCRdb copy retains only in-frame clones and omits some. This repertoire shows under 200,000 clones, 78% found once; its top ten account for less than 15%. Findings of the study overall: Some V segments, TRBV6-2 and TRBV6-3 among them, were indistinguishable and were therefore excluded. The only immune exposure information that was available was CMV serostatus. Reports showed the classifier diagnosing cytomegalovirus status with high specificity and sensitivity. Later work found most CMV-associated TCR beta chains apparently HLA-restricted.

The rearrangement uses TRBV9 and TRBJ2-2; maybe TRBD1 (6 bases). Sequencing was done on a sample of PBMCs. The sequence came from a woman aged 30 to 39 in good health and CMV-seropositive. CDR3 loop: CASSGRQATNTGELFF. In nucleotides, the CDR3 is TGTGCCAGCAGCGGGCGACAGGCGACGAACACCGGGGAGCTGTTTTTT.